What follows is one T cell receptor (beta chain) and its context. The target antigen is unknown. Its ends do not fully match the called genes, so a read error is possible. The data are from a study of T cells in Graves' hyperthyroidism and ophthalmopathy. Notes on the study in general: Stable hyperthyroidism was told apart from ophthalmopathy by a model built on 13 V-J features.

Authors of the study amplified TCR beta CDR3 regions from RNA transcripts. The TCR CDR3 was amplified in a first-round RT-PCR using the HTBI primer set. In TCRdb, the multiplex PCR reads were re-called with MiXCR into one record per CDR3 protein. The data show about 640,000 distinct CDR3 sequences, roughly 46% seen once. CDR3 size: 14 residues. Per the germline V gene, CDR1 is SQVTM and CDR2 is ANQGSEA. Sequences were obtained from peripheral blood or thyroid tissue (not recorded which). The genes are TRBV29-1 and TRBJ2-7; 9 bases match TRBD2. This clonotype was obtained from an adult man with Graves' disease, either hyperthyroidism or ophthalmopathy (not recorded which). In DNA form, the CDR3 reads TGCAGCGTTGGGGATAGCGGGAGCGGCGGGGAGCTGTACTTC. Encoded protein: CSVGDSGSGGELYF.